This T cell receptor (beta chain) was captured in a study of a mutant IDH1 vaccine in newly diagnosed glioma (dated by TCRdb to about 2021). Study-level background: Vaccination was initiated 4-6 weeks after radiotherapy alone, or concurrently with temozolomide cycles in the chemotherapy-containing groups. Of the 32 treated patients, approximately 60% were male and about 40% were female, and the mean age was approximately 41 years. For exploratory analyses, longitudinal TCRB deep sequencing was carried out in about two dozen treated patients wherever samples were available. Peripheral blood was collected at six visits: V03 (baseline), V05, V07, V10, V12 and V13. Prior to enrollment, patients had been given standard therapy consisting of radiotherapy alone, temozolomide alone, or radiochemotherapy with temozolomide, with the combination given to most patients. The week-35 safety follow-up took place at visit V12, and the week-47 end of study took place at visit V13.

Comment on this clone: The antigen this receptor binds is unknown. Base qualities were left out, and no much larger clone turns up one base away.

The paper's findings and limits, for the study overall: The authors stated that sample limitations prevented analyses of patient blood samples from being reproduced. PBMC samples for TCRB deep sequencing were selected based on availability. No apparent relationship was observed between pseudoprogression and alterations in the top peripheral T cell clonotypes detected by TCRB sequencing. Immune responses induced by the vaccine were seen in over 80% of patients across multiple MHC alleles.

CDR1 and CDR2 were assigned from the germline V gene as KGHSH and LQKENI. The V end loses 3 bases and the J end loses 3 bases, and a stretch of 11 bases separates them. Including cysteine and phenylalanine, the CDR3 has 14 amino acids. Kept here is only the CDR3 DNA, which spans 42 bases and is read in frame from base 1. Sample time point, as interpreted from the label and publication: week 35, safety follow-up. Each vaccine dose, consisting of 300 ug of a 20-mer mutant IDH1 peptide in Montanide, was administered subcutaneously with topical imiquimod. Patients received eight vaccinations in weeks 1, 3, 5, 7, 11, 15, 19 and 23, corresponding to visits V03 through V10. All donors had newly diagnosed IDH1-mutant astrocytomas of WHO grade 3 or 4 that showed loss of nuclear ATRX. The samples were drawn from NOA16, a multicentre, single-arm, open-label phase I trial in Germany that tested a mutant IDH1 peptide vaccine in humans for the first time. The DNeasy Blood and Tissue Kit was used to extract genomic DNA from EDTA blood for TCRB sequencing.

The library was built by means of the immunoSEQ multiplex PCR assay. Following the manufacturer's protocol, the hsTCRB Kit was used to amplify rearranged TCR beta chain sequences. An Illumina MiSeq was used to sequence the TCRB libraries. Processing in the source paper ran as follows. Demultiplexing, trimming and gene mapping were performed with the kit vendor's proprietary platform. This is the immuneACCESS table as TCRdb keeps it, with only in-frame sequences that have V and J called. A part of the clones is gone; compared with another copy, unresolved V genes explain less than half, and the rest is unexplained. Clone size and the V and J calls come from that table; the DNA yielded D and trimming. The table for this sample lists tens of thousands of clones; around 80% of them were counted only once. 12% of the sample goes to the ten largest clones.

The sample in question was PBMCs, obtained from a glioma patient whose treatment included an IDH1 peptide vaccine. This chain is built from TRBV18 and TRBJ1-1, with no reliable assignment of the D segment. This TCR was recovered from a middle-aged man with glioma. The CDR3 sequence is CASSPLQSDTEAFF. The sequence in DNA is TGTGCCAGCTCACCCCTTCAGTCCGACACTGAAGCTTTCTTT.